This T cell receptor (beta chain) was identified during a study of shared T cell receptors in the human thymus. The repertoire was sequenced with immunoSEQ multiplex PCR; TCRdb's copy has only in-frame clones and lacks some. The repertoire holds 700,000 to 750,000 clones, with 70% to 90% as singletons. The CDR3 loop spans 17 amino acids. Germline CDR1 PRHDT, CDR2 FYEKMQ (reference sequence). V was pared by 7 bases and J by 1 base, with 15 bases of the junction left unmatched. The data were also submitted as part of a second study, on human thymus T cells. According to that study: Infants, healthy and Finnish, who were having corrective surgery for congenital heart defects served as donors. Thymus tissue for the work was resected from patients undergoing corrective heart surgery. Both thymic and peripheral blood repertoires showed apparently biased V and J usage.

The TCR originated in a girl younger than two with a congenital heart defect. The specimen sequenced was thymocytes. The J gene is TRBJ2-7, the V gene TRBV13, with 8 bases lining up with TRBD2. The DNA of the CDR3 is TGTGCCAGCATCGAACGGGACTCGGGGGGGACATCCTACGAGCAGTACTTC. Its translation is CASIERDSGGTSYEQYF.